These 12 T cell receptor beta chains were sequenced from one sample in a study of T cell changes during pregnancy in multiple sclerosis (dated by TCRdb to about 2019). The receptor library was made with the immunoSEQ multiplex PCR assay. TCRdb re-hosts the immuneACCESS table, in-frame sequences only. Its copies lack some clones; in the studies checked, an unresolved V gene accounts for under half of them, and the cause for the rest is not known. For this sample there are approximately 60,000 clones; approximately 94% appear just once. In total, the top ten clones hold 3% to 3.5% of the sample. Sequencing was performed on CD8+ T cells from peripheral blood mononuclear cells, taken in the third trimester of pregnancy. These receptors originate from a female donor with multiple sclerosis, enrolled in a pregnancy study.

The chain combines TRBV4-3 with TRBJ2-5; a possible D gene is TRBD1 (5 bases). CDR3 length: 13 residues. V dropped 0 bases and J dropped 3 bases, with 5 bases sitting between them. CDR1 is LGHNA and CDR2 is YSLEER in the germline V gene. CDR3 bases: TGCGCCAGCAGCCAAGACAGGGAAGAGACCCAGTACTTC. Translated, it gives CASSQDREETQYF.

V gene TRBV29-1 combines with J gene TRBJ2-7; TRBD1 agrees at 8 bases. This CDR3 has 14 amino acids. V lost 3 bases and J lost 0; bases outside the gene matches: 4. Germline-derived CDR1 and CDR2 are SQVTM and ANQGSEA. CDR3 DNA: TGCAGCGTTGACCCCGGGACAGGCTCCTACGAGCAGTACTTC. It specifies CSVDPGTGSYEQYF.

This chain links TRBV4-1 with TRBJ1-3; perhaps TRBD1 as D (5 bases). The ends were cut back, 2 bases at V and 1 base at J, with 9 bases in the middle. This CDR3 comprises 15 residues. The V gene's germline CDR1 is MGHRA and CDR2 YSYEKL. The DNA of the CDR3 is TGCGCCAGCAGCCAACCGGGACTTTCTGGAAACACCATATATTTT. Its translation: CASSQPGLSGNTIYF.

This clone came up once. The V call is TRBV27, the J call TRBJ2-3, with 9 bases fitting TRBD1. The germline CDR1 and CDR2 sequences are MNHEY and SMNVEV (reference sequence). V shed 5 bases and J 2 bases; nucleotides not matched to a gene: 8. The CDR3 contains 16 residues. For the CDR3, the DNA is TGTGCCAGCAGTACTGTAGGGACAGGGCTCACAGATACGCAGTATTTT. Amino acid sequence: CASSTVGTGLTDTQYF.

The CDR3 spells CASGGEFTDTQYF. Here the CDR3 DNA reads TGTGCCAGCGGTGGGGAGTTCACAGATACGCAGTATTTT. This sequence joins TRBV18 and TRBJ2-3; a weak D match, TRBD2 (5 bases). This CDR3 is 13 amino acids long. With 8 bases removed from V and 2 bases from J, the gap between germline ends came to 11 bases. Germline assignment: CDR1 KGHSH and CDR2 LQKENI. Variable domain in full (rest from reference TRBV18 and TRBJ2-3): NAGVMQNPRHLVRRRGQEARLRCSPMKGHSHVYWYRQLPEEGLKFMVYLQKENIIDESGMPKERFSAEFPKEGPSILRIQQVVRGDSAAYFCASGGEFTDTQYFGPGTRLTVL.

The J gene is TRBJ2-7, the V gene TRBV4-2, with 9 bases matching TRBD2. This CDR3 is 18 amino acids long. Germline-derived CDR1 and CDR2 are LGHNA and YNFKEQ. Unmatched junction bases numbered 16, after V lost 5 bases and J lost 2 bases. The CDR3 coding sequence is TGTGCCAGCAGCGACCGGGGCAGTAGCGGGAGTCGGACCTACGAGCAGTACTTC. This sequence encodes CASSDRGSSGSRTYEQYF.

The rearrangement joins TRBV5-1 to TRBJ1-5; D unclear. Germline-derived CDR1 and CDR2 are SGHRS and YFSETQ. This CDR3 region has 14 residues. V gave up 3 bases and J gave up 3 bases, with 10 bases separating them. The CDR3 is CASSYGLDNQPQHF. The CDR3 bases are TGCGCCAGCAGCTACGGTCTAGACAATCAGCCCCAGCATTTT.

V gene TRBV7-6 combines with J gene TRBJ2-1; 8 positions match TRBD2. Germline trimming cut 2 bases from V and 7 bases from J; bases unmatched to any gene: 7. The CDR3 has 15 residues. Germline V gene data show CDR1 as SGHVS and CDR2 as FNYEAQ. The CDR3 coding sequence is TGTGCCAGCAGCTTACCTAGCGGGCTTGAGAATGAGCAGTTCTTC. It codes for CASSLPSGLENEQFF.

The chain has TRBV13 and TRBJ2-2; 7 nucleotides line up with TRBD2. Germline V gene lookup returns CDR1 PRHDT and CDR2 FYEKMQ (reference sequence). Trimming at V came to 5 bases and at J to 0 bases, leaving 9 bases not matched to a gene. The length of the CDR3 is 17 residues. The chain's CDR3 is CASSPRGAGSNTGELFF. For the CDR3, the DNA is TGTGCCAGCAGCCCCCGGGGAGCGGGATCGAACACCGGGGAGCTGTTTTTT.

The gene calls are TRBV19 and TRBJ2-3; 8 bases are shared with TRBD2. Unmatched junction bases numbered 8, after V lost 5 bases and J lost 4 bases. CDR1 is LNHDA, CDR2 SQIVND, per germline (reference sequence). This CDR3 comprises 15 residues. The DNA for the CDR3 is TGTGCCAGTAGTGCCAAGCGGGAGTTGCCAGATACGCAGTATTTT. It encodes CASSAKRELPDTQYF.

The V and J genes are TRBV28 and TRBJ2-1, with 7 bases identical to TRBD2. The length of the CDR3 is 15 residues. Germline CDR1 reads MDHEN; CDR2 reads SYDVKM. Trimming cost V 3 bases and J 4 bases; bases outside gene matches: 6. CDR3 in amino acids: CASSLGLAVYNEQFF. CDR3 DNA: TGTGCCAGCAGTTTGGGTCTAGCGGTTTACAATGAGCAGTTCTTC.

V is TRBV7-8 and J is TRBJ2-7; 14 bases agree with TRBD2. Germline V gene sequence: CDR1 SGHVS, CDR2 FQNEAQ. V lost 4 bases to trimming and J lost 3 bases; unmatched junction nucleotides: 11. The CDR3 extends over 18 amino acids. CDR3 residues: CASSWAGTSGRLGYEQYF. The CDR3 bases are TGTGCCAGCAGCTGGGCAGGGACTAGCGGGAGATTGGGCTACGAGCAGTACTTC.